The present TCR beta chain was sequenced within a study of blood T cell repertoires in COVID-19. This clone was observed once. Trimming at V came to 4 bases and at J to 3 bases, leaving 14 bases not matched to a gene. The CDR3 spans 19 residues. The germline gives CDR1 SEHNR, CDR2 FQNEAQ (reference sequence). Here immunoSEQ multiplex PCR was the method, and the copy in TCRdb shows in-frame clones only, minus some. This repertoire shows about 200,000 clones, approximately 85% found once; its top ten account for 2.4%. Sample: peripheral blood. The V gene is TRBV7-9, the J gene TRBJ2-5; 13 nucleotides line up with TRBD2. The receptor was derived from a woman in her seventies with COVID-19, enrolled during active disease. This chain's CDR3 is CASSWTSGSLRLAEETQYF. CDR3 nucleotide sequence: TGTGCCAGCAGCTGGACTAGCGGGAGTTTGAGACTCGCGGAAGAGACCCAGTACTTC.